This TCR beta chain is from a study of blood T cell repertoires in COVID-19. Study-wide context: Acute and convalescent COVID-19 specimens originated in the United States, Italy and Spain. PBMCs, B-cell-depleted T cells, or T cells were the source of the cDNA or gDNA that made up the material.

A note on this clone: Germline and junction disagree at one end, which may indicate a read error.

Germline CDR1 LGHNA, CDR2 YNFKEQ. This CDR3 has 15 amino acids. Original handling: By means of reference gene primer amplification, nucleated cell counts were estimated. Here immunoSEQ multiplex PCR was the method, and the copy in TCRdb shows in-frame clones only, minus some. V, J and clone size are those of that table, while D and trimming were read from the DNA. The sample records 30,000 to 35,000 clones, approximately 72% being singletons. The rearrangement uses TRBV4-2 and TRBJ2-7; 7 bases agree with TRBD2. The clonotype was recovered from a man older than 75 with acute or convalescent COVID-19. Sequenced sample: peripheral blood. The CDR3 coding sequence is TGTGCCAGCGGCCAAGATCAGGGACTATCGTACGAGCAGTACTTC. Translating gives CASGQDQGLSYEQYF.